This T cell receptor beta chain was sequenced in a study of shared clonotypes between healthy human individuals. On this clone itself: The antigen is unknown.

Germline V gene data show CDR1 as MGHRA and CDR2 as YSYEKL. This CDR3 is 17 amino acids long. V lost 0 bases, J lost 0 bases, and 12 bases lay in between. Whole-study results and caveats: When naive CD4 clonotypes were compared across several donors, approximately 4.9% were shared.

Positive CCR7 selection of CD45RO-negative cells yielded the naive CD8 cells, and terminally differentiated effector memory CD45RA+ cells were excluded. Method: immunoSEQ multiplex PCR; TCRdb's copy keeps in-frame clones and lacks some. Of about 2.1 million clones in the sample, under 95% were seen once. This sequence was found in a young man in good health. Some clones in this sample may be carry-over from other donors' samples. The V call is TRBV4-1, the J call TRBJ1-5, with a weak D call TRBD1 (5 bases). Material for sequencing was naive CD8+ T cells from PBMCs. The DNA for the CDR3 is TGCGCCAGCAGCCAAGATCGGGGGGGGATTAGCAATCAGCCCCAGCATTTT. This codes for CASSQDRGGISNQPQHF.